Below are 17 T cell receptor beta chains sequenced from a single sample in a study of response to subunit inactivated influenza vaccine. MiXCR, run by TCRdb on the RT-PCR reads, gives a single entry per CDR3 protein. The repertoire holds about half a million distinct CDR3 sequences, with approximately 7.6% as singletons. The sample was PBMCs from blood, taken roughly 24 months after vaccination. Every receptor here comes from a man between 50 and 70 years old who received an inactivated influenza vaccine.

This chain connects TRBV20-1 to TRBJ2-7; 10 bases fit TRBD1. The junction had 4 bases not matched to a gene; V was cut back by 3 bases and J by 5 bases. The CDR3 is 13 amino acids. Germline CDR1 DFQATT, CDR2 SNEGSKA (reference sequence). The CDR3 bases are TGCAGTGCTAGCGGGACAGGGGACCACGAGCAGTACTTC. Encoded protein: CSASGTGDHEQYF.

The chain recombines TRBV4-3 with TRBJ2-1; 7 nucleotides line up with TRBD1. The CDR3 extends over 14 amino acids. Germline CDR1 reads LGHNA; CDR2 reads YSLEER. Trimming took 5 bases from V and 4 from J; bases not matched to a gene: 5. CDR3: CASSMGRGYNEQFF. The CDR3 nucleotides are TGCGCCAGCAGCATGGGCAGGGGGTACAATGAGCAGTTCTTC.

This clonotype was detected ten times or more. V usage is TRBV10-3 and J usage is TRBJ1-2; 8 bases line up with TRBD1. CDR3 size: 20 residues. Germline loops: CDR1 ENHRY, CDR2 SYGVKD. J lost 2 bases, V lost 2 bases, and 19 bases had no gene match. DNA for the CDR3: TGTGCCATCAGTGAGGGTCCCGGGACAGGCACCCCTACCCAGAACTATGGCTACACCTTC. It is translated as CAISEGPGTGTPTQNYGYTF.

This clonotype was picked up many times. This rearrangement joins TRBV4-3 to TRBJ2-6, with D hard to call. Germline lookup yields CDR1 LGHNA and CDR2 YSLEER. V dropped 0 bases and J dropped 2 bases, with 20 bases sitting between them. The CDR3 contains 20 residues. Here the CDR3 DNA reads TGCGCCAGCAGCCAAGATTGGGTCCCCCCCACTGCCCCTGGGGCCAACGTCCTGACTTTC. It encodes CASSQDWVPPTAPGANVLTF.

The V and J genes are TRBV7-9 and TRBJ2-3, with D possibly TRBD1 on 6 matching bases. CDR3 length: 16 residues. The germline V gene has CDR1 SEHNR and CDR2 FQNEAQ (reference sequence). Trimming took 1 base from V and 5 from J, leaving 16 bases between them. The CDR3 loop is CASSLERGSARDTQYF. In DNA form, the CDR3 reads TGTGCCAGCAGCTTAGAAAGGGGGAGTGCGAGAGATACGCAGTATTTT.

In this sample, this clonotype turned up many times. The chain combines TRBV4-3 with TRBJ2-2, with D perhaps TRBD2 (6 bases). V gave up 4 bases and J gave up 3 bases, with 12 bases separating them. Per germline, CDR1 LGHNA and CDR2 YSLEER. The CDR3 extends over 15 amino acids. The CDR3 DNA reads as TGCGCCAGCAGCCCGGGGGTAGGGGACACCGGGGAGCTGTTTTTT. Amino acid sequence: CASSPGVGDTGELFF.

This clonotype was counted only a few times. The chain recombines TRBV29-1 with TRBJ2-2; the D gene is possibly TRBD1 (5 bases). Deletions cut 3 bases from V and 3 bases from J, with 8 bases between. The length of the CDR3 is 13 residues. Germline CDR1 is SQVTM and CDR2 is ANQGSEA. The CDR3: CSVDLGHTGELFF. CDR3 bases: TGCAGCGTTGATCTGGGGCACACCGGGGAGCTGTTTTTT.

The table lists this clonotype with a few counts. The CDR3 sequence: CSARAGGTSAGNTIYF. In DNA form, the CDR3 reads TGCAGTGCTAGGGCCGGTGGGACATCGGCTGGAAACACCATATATTTT. V usage is TRBV20-1 and J usage is TRBJ1-3, with D possibly TRBD1 on 6 matching bases. Per the germline V gene, CDR1 is DFQATT and CDR2 is SNEGSKA (reference sequence). Trimming removed 3 bases at V and 2 bases at J, with 17 bases between. The CDR3 spans 16 residues.

This clonotype was picked up a small number of times. The genes are TRBV4-3 and TRBJ2-2; no reliable D call. The CDR3 sequence is 16 residues long. V shed 0 bases and J shed 5 bases, with 13 bases lying between them. In germline, CDR1 is LGHNA, CDR2 YSLEER. The CDR3 DNA reads TGCGCCAGCAGCCAAGAAATAACAGAGTGGACCGGGGAGCTGTTTTTT. This gives the protein CASSQEITEWTGELFF.

This clonotype was seen a few times. The CDR3 loop reads CASSLGQAGGGEQFF. The DNA of the CDR3 is TGTGCCAGCAGCCTGGGTCAAGCGGGAGGGGGTGAGCAGTTCTTC. V usage is TRBV4-2 and J usage is TRBJ2-1, with 10 positions matching TRBD2. CDR3 length: 15 amino acids. V trimming: 4 bases; J trimming: 9 bases; junction bases outside the gene matches: 9. CDR1 is LGHNA, CDR2 YNFKEQ, per germline.

This clonotype was seen a handful of times. The chain is built from TRBV4-1 and TRBJ2-7, with D possibly matching TRBD1 (5 bases). Germline loops: CDR1 MGHRA, CDR2 YSYEKL. This CDR3 spans 15 amino acids. V dropped 4 bases and J dropped 6 bases, with 19 bases sitting between them. In DNA, the CDR3 is TGCGCCAGCAGCCGGGCAAGGGGTTTAGCAGGCGAGCAGTACTTC. Residues: CASSRARGLAGEQYF.

Many counts were recorded for this clonotype. The chain has TRBV10-3 and TRBJ2-7; D uncertain. The CDR3 is 14 residues long. Germline lookup yields CDR1 ENHRY and CDR2 SYGVKD. Trimming stripped 2 bases from V and 2 bases from J, with 10 bases between. The CDR3 here is CAISETATTYEQYF. CDR3 sequence (DNA): TGTGCCATCAGTGAGACGGCTACAACCTACGAGCAGTACTTC.

This clonotype was recorded at least ten times. The chain uses TRBV6-1 and TRBJ2-2; D not certain. This CDR3 region has 16 residues. V gave up 6 bases and J gave up 6 bases, with 20 bases separating them. Germline assignment: CDR1 MNHNS and CDR2 SASEGT. CDR3 in DNA: TGTGCCAGCAGAAACGGACGGGTGGATCAGGCCGGGGAGCTGTTTTTT. Translating gives CASRNGRVDQAGELFF.

There are a few counts of this clonotype. The chain links TRBV5-4 to TRBJ2-2; a possible D gene is TRBD2 (6 bases). The CDR3 consists of 13 residues. Germline loops: CDR1 SGHNT, CDR2 YYREEE (reference sequence). V was trimmed by 4 bases and J by 8 bases, leaving 12 bases between them. CDR3 nucleotides: TGTGCCAGCAGCCCTGGACGGGAGGGGGAGCTGTTTTTT. The encoded protein is CASSPGREGELFF.

The table lists this clonotype with a few counts. This rearrangement joins TRBV7-2 to TRBJ2-1; D gene ambiguous. Germline V lookup: CDR1 SGHTA, CDR2 FQGNSA. This CDR3 has 14 amino acids. The ends were cut back, 2 bases at V and 2 bases at J, with 7 bases in the middle. CDR3 protein: CASSLLATYNEQFF. In DNA, the CDR3 is TGTGCCAGCAGCTTATTAGCCACCTACAATGAGCAGTTCTTC.

This chain connects TRBV6-2 or TRBV6-3 to TRBJ2-2, with TRBD1 matching over 8 bases. CDR3 length: 17 amino acids. V shed 6 bases, J shed 6 bases, and the junction held 15 bases outside the gene matches. From germline, CDR1 is MNHEY and CDR2 SVGEGT. The CDR3 here is CASSPTLTGVKAGELFF. The CDR3 DNA follows: TGTGCCAGCAGCCCCACGTTGACAGGGGTTAAGGCCGGGGAGCTGTTTTTT.

This clonotype was detected ten times or more. In DNA, the CDR3 is TGTGCCAGCAGTGGTCCCAGCGGGGGGCTAAGGAATGAGCAGTTCTTC. Its translation is CASSGPSGGLRNEQFF. V and J are TRBV2 and TRBJ2-1; 9 bases align to TRBD2. This CDR3 has 16 residues. Germline assignment: CDR1 SNHLY and CDR2 FYNNEI. V lost 4 bases, J lost 7 bases, and 11 bases stayed unmatched.